The 26 T cell receptor beta chains below all came from one sample that was sequenced in a study of blood T cell repertoires in COVID-19. Clones were sequenced by immunoSEQ multiplex PCR, and TCRdb holds only the in-frame ones, with some missing. Of some 70,000 clones listed, around 88% are singletons. The sequencing sample was made of peripheral blood. These receptors all stem from a man between 45 and 60 years old with active COVID-19.

The V and J genes are TRBV27 and TRBJ1-5; no clear D. CDR1 and CDR2 from the germline V gene are MNHEY and SMNVEV (reference sequence). This CDR3 has 12 residues. Deletions cut 8 bases from V and 7 bases from J, with 12 bases between. The CDR3 DNA reads TGTGCCAGCGGACGAGGGAACCAGCCCCAGCATTTT. Its protein is CASGRGNQPQHF.

The V and J genes are TRBV7-3 and TRBJ2-2; D perhaps matches TRBD1 (5 bases). Trimming left V 8 bases short and J 0 bases short, with 7 bases between. The CDR3 is made up of 13 amino acids. Germline assignment: CDR1 SGHTA and CDR2 FQGTGA. CDR3 sequence (DNA): TGTGCCAGCTCAGGGACGAACACCGGGGAGCTGTTTTTT. This sequence encodes CASSGTNTGELFF.

DNA of the CDR3: TGTGCCAGCAGTTACCAGGGGGCCGGGCTAGCGGCCTTCCAAGAGACCCAGTACTTC. It yields the protein CASSYQGAGLAAFQETQYF. The chain has TRBV6-2 or TRBV6-3 and TRBJ2-5; perhaps TRBD1 as D (8 bases). V was clipped by 2 bases and J by 1 base, with 23 bases between them. This CDR3 comprises 19 residues. CDR1 and CDR2 from the germline V gene are MNHEY and SVGEGT.

The V and J genes are TRBV18 and TRBJ2-7, with 9 nucleotides matching TRBD1. The CDR3 loop spans 13 amino acids. J gave up 5 bases and V 3 bases, and 2 bases lay outside the gene matches. CDR1 and CDR2 from the germline V gene are KGHSH and LQKENI. The CDR3 DNA sequence: TGTGCCAGCTCACCGGGGACAGGGAACGAGCAGTACTTC. Amino acid sequence: CASSPGTGNEQYF.

V usage is TRBV18 and J usage is TRBJ1-1; D is possibly TRBD1 (6 bases). The germline V gene encodes CDR1 KGHSH and CDR2 LQKENI. V was clipped by 3 bases and J by 4 bases, with 9 bases between them. The CDR3 is made up of 13 amino acids. The CDR3 here is CASSPVGGTEAFF. CDR3 sequence (DNA): TGTGCCAGCTCACCTGTAGGGGGCACTGAAGCTTTCTTT.

CDR3 nucleotides: TGTGCCAGCAGTTTACGACAGCTTGAAGCTTTCTTT. It specifies CASSLRQLEAFF. This chain uses TRBV28 with TRBJ1-1, with D tentatively TRBD1 (5 bases). Deletions cut 2 bases from V and 7 bases from J, with 8 bases between. Germline assignment: CDR1 MDHEN and CDR2 SYDVKM. CDR3 length: 12 amino acids. The full variable domain, with the rest looked up from reference TRBV28 and TRBJ1-1, is DVKVTQSSRYLVKRTGEKVFLECVQDMDHENMFWYRQDPGLGLRLIYFSYDVKMKEKGDIPEGYSVSREKKERFSLILESASTNQTSMYLCASSLRQLEAFFGQGTRLTVV.

The chain's CDR3 is CASSQRGTPSSYNEQFF. For the CDR3, the DNA is TGCGCCAGCAGCCAGAGAGGGACTCCCAGCTCCTACAATGAGCAGTTCTTC. This sequence joins TRBV4-1 and TRBJ2-1; a weak D match, TRBD2 (6 bases). Germline values: CDR1 MGHRA, CDR2 YSYEKL. V was cut by 3 bases and J by 0 bases, with 15 bases left in between. CDR3 length equals 17 residues.

The rearrangement links TRBV6-4 to TRBJ2-1; TRBD2 agrees at 9 bases. Per germline, CDR1 MRHNA and CDR2 SNTAGT. J gave up 8 bases and V 0 bases, and 5 bases lay outside the gene matches. CDR3 length: 15 residues. The CDR3 bases are TGTGCCAGCAGTGACTCAGGGCTAGCGGGGCATGAGCAGTTCTTC. This codes for CASSDSGLAGHEQFF.

The genes are TRBV4-3 and TRBJ2-1, with D maybe TRBD1 (6 bases). V gave up 2 bases and J gave up 8 bases, with 10 bases separating them. Looked up from germline, CDR1 is LGHNA and CDR2 is YSLEER. The CDR3 loop spans 13 amino acids. The CDR3 loop reads CASSQMDSHEQFF. CDR3 sequence (DNA): TGCGCCAGCAGCCAAATGGACAGCCATGAGCAGTTCTTC.

V usage is TRBV6-6 and J usage is TRBJ1-1, with 9 bases lining up with TRBD1. This CDR3 has 14 amino acids. With 6 bases clipped from V and 6 bases from J, the junction kept 8 bases outside the gene matches. Germline V gene data show CDR1 as MNHNY and CDR2 as SVGAGI (reference sequence). The CDR3, as DNA: TGTGCCAGCAGACAGGGGGCGCGAGTTCCTGAAGCTTTCTTT. This gives the protein CASRQGARVPEAFF.

This clone came up a few times. This chain uses TRBV14 with TRBJ1-6, with a weak D call TRBD1 (5 bases). Between the trimmed V and J ends, which lost 0 bases and 5 bases, there was a span of 8 bases. CDR1 and CDR2 from the germline V gene are SGHDN and FVKESK. The CDR3 has 15 residues. The CDR3 nucleotides are TGTGCCAGCAGCCAAGAGGACATTGATAATTCACCCCTCCACTTT. Translation: CASSQEDIDNSPLHF.

The chain uses TRBV19 and TRBJ1-4; TRBD1 matches at 8 bases. Trimming cost V 6 bases and J 7 bases; bases outside gene matches: 7. The CDR3 has 14 amino acids. Germline values: CDR1 LNHDA, CDR2 SQIVND (reference sequence). The CDR3 region is CASSFTQGGEKLFF. Here the CDR3 DNA reads TGTGCCAGTAGCTTTACACAGGGGGGTGAAAAACTGTTTTTT.

This chain uses TRBV7-8 with TRBJ2-3; maybe TRBD2 (5 bases). Germline CDR1 SGHVS, CDR2 FQNEAQ. Trimming pared 0 bases from V and 6 bases from J, leaving 10 bases between. The CDR3 extends over 14 amino acids. CDR3 DNA: TGTGCCAGCAGCTTAGCGGGCCGCGGGGATACGCAGTATTTT. This sequence encodes CASSLAGRGDTQYF.

The CDR3 sequence is CATSTGGFREKLFF. The CDR3 nucleotides are TGTGCCACCAGCACGGGAGGGTTTCGGGAAAAACTGTTTTTT. The V and J genes are TRBV15 and TRBJ1-4; D is uncertain. V dropped 4 bases and J dropped 8 bases, with 14 bases sitting between them. Germline CDR1 is LNHNV and CDR2 is YYDKDF (reference sequence). The CDR3 runs 14 residues.

V and J are TRBV28 and TRBJ2-3; TRBD1 matches at 7 bases. Germline lookup yields CDR1 MDHEN and CDR2 SYDVKM. CDR3 length equals 15 residues. The junction had 2 bases not matched to a gene; V was cut back by 1 base and J by 1 base. The chain's CDR3 is CASSLFGTGTDTQYF. The DNA of the CDR3 is TGTGCCAGCAGTTTATTCGGGACAGGCACAGATACGCAGTATTTT. Complete variable domain (other parts from reference TRBV28 and TRBJ2-3): DVKVTQSSRYLVKRTGEKVFLECVQDMDHENMFWYRQDPGLGLRLIYFSYDVKMKEKGDIPEGYSVSREKKERFSLILESASTNQTSMYLCASSLFGTGTDTQYFGPGTRLTVL.

The chain combines TRBV10-3 with TRBJ1-1; perhaps TRBD1 as D (6 bases). Germline V gene sequence: CDR1 ENHRY, CDR2 SYGVKD. The CDR3 runs 14 residues. Trimming shortened V by 4 bases and J by 1 base, and 10 bases separated the two germline ends. This CDR3 is CAISGRGGNTEAFF. The DNA of the CDR3 is TGTGCCATCAGTGGGAGAGGGGGGAACACTGAAGCTTTCTTT.

The rearrangement joins TRBV19 to TRBJ1-4, with D unclear. Trimming took 4 bases from V and 5 from J, leaving 5 bases between them. The germline CDR1 and CDR2 sequences are LNHDA and SQIVND (reference sequence). The CDR3 length is 12 residues. CDR3 sequence: CASSTPNEKLFF. CDR3 sequence (DNA): TGTGCCAGTAGTACTCCCAATGAAAAACTGTTTTTT.

The J gene is TRBJ2-7, the V gene TRBV5-6; TRBD1 aligns across 12 bases. V dropped 5 bases and J dropped 5; count of bases not matched to a gene: 8. Looked up from germline, CDR1 is SGHDT and CDR2 is YYEEEE. The CDR3 is 15 residues long. The CDR3 sequence: CASRYQGQGAHEQYF. The CDR3 DNA reads as TGTGCCAGCAGGTACCAGGGACAGGGGGCCCACGAGCAGTACTTC.

The CDR3 sequence is CASSFPSSGGSTDTQYF. CDR3 sequence (DNA): TGTGCCAGCAGCTTCCCGTCTAGCGGGGGTTCCACAGATACGCAGTATTTT. V usage is TRBV7-3 and J usage is TRBJ2-3, with TRBD2 identical over 10 bases. This CDR3 region has 17 residues. After removal of 3 bases from V and 2 bases from J, the junction contained 8 bases not matched to a gene. From germline, CDR1 is SGHTA and CDR2 FQGTGA.

The chain combines TRBV24-1 with TRBJ2-1; TRBD1 agrees at 8 bases. With 4 bases clipped from V and 0 bases from J, the junction kept 7 bases outside the gene matches. CDR1 KGHDR and CDR2 SFDVKD come from the germline V gene. The CDR3 spans 17 residues. The CDR3 DNA reads as TGTGCCACCAGTGACTGGACAGGGACAAGCTCCTACAATGAGCAGTTCTTC. Protein: CATSDWTGTSSYNEQFF.

The chain has TRBV6-7 and TRBJ2-1, with 9 bases that match TRBD1. TRBV6-7 is known as an ORF, though its function is uncertain. This CDR3 region has 15 residues. V shed 2 bases and J 6 bases; nucleotides not matched to a gene: 5. CDR3 sequence reads: CASSYEDRGCNEQFF. The CDR3 coding sequence is TGTGCCAGCAGTTACGAGGACAGGGGCTGCAATGAGCAGTTCTTC.

The chain joins TRBV7-6 to TRBJ1-2; 7 bases match TRBD1. V dropped 0 bases and J dropped 7; count of bases not matched to a gene: 2. CDR1 SGHVS and CDR2 FNYEAQ come from the germline V gene. The CDR3 loop spans 13 amino acids. The CDR3 loop reads CASSLAAGGGYTF. As DNA, the CDR3 is TGTGCCAGCAGCTTAGCGGCAGGGGGTGGCTACACCTTC. The whole variable domain, remainder taken from reference TRBV7-6 and TRBJ1-2, is GAGVSQSPRYKVTKRGQDVALRCDPISGHVSLYWYRQALGQGPEFLTYFNYEAQQDKSGLPNDRFSAERPEGSISTLTIQRTEQRDSAMYRCASSLAAGGGYTFGSGTRLTVV.

This chain uses TRBV6-2 or TRBV6-3 with TRBJ2-5; D is ambiguous. Germline V gene sequence: CDR1 MNHEY, CDR2 SVGEGT. Deletions cut 6 bases from V and 4 bases from J, with 6 bases between. The CDR3 has 11 residues. CDR3 nucleotide sequence: TGTGCCAGCAGCTCCCTAGAGACCCAGTACTTC. Amino acids: CASSSLETQYF.

The rearrangement links TRBV28 to TRBJ1-5; 7 bases line up with TRBD1. The CDR3 length is 15 residues. The germline V gene has CDR1 MDHEN and CDR2 SYDVKM. V gave up 6 bases and J gave up 4 bases; unmatched junction bases: 9. As DNA, the CDR3 is TGTGCCAGCAGGACGCCGGGACAGCTAAATCAGCCCCAGCATTTT. Encoded protein: CASRTPGQLNQPQHF.

V is TRBV3-1 (or the pseudogene TRBV3-2) and J is TRBJ2-7, with no clear D. Germline CDR1 is LGHDT and CDR2 is YNNKEL (reference sequence). The CDR3 runs to 15 residues. V was trimmed by 4 bases and J by 3 bases, leaving 16 bases between them. The CDR3 protein is CASSPSGDKDYEQYF. The CDR3 nucleotides read TGTGCCAGCAGCCCCTCAGGTGACAAAGACTACGAGCAGTACTTC.

The chain is built from TRBV5-1 and TRBJ2-3, with 8 bases aligning to TRBD2. With 5 bases clipped from V and 8 bases from J, the junction kept 4 bases outside the gene matches. Germline V gene sequence: CDR1 SGHRS, CDR2 YFSETQ. The CDR3 runs to 12 residues. CDR3 DNA sequence: TGCGCCAGCAGTCCGGGGGGGAGTACGCAGTATTTT. Translating it yields CASSPGGSTQYF. The variable domain in full, with the rest retrieved from reference TRBV5-1 and TRBJ2-3, is KAGVTQTPRYLIKTRGQQVTLSCSPISGHRSVSWYQQTPGQGLQFLFEYFSETQRNKGNFPGRFSGRQFSNSRSEMNVSTLELGDSALYLCASSPGGSTQYFGPGTRLTVL.